Given below is one TCR beta chain in context. Its cognate antigen is unknown. CDR3 length: 16 amino acids. V lost 4 bases to trimming and J lost 2 bases, with 18 bases between them. Per the germline V gene, CDR1 is LGHDT and CDR2 is YNNKEL (reference sequence). The authors built TCR beta libraries using iRepertoire HTBI primers and Arm-PCR of CDR3 regions. A single record per CDR3 protein comes from TCRdb applying MiXCR to the multiplex PCR reads. The sample lists some 340,000 distinct CDR3 sequences, roughly 25% seen once, with about 29% in the top ten. The data were taken from a study of regulatory T cells in long-lasting Graves disease. General study points: Patients with persistent disease showed a bias toward TRBV28, TRBJ1-2 and TRBJ2-5. The researchers studied only peripheral blood, not thyroid tissue. The number of shared public clonotypes was higher in persistent patients (more than 2,500) than new patients (966). Results may be inaccurate due to the small sample size.

The time point is: persistent/refractory GD, antithyroid drugs over 5 years with positive TRAb. RNA extracted from PBMCs served as the sequencing template. The chain couples TRBV3-1 to TRBJ2-7; tentative D call: TRBD2 (6 bases). This receptor was obtained from a woman aged 40 to 49 with Graves disease. The sample was peripheral blood mononuclear cells (PBMCs), taken when the disease was refractory, from a patient treated with antithyroid drugs. The CDR3 bases are TGTGCCAGCAGCCGGGGTCCCTCGGCGGGGACCTACGAGCAGTACTTC. Its translation is CASSRGPSAGTYEQYF.